This T cell receptor beta chain was sequenced for a study of control samples from healthy donors and cancer patients. The CDR3 runs 12 residues. Germline lookup yields CDR1 GTSNPN and CDR2 SVGIG (reference sequence). Trimming left V 0 bases short and J 8 bases short, with 8 bases between. TCRdb's copy holds only in-frame clones and misses some; the assay was immunoSEQ multiplex PCR. The sample lists roughly 88,000 clones, roughly 80% occurring once. The source of this sequence is a man aged 30 to 39 in good health. Material: blood. The J gene is TRBJ1-3, the V gene TRBV30, with no clear D. The CDR3 sequence is CAWSVTVDTIYF. DNA for the CDR3: TGTGCCTGGAGTGTCACAGTAGACACCATATATTTT.